The entry that follows covers one T cell receptor beta chain sequence. Its antigen remains undetermined. Base qualities are not recorded, but no much larger clone differs from it by a single base. V has 1 base trimmed and J has 5 bases trimmed; junction bases matching no gene number 4. According to the germline V gene (reference sequence), CDR1 reads LNHNV and CDR2 reads YYDKDF. The CDR3 covers 14 residues, taking in both the cysteine and the phenylalanine. Solely the CDR3 DNA is kept, with 42 bases framed from the first base. This sample was taken from a study of blood T cell repertoires in COVID-19 (dated by TCRdb to about 2020). About the investigation overall: Samples from collaborators originated in the United States, Italy and Spain and spanned both the acute and convalescent phases of COVID-19. The material from the prospective study consisted of cDNA or gDNA derived from T cells, B-cell-depleted T cells, or PBMCs. Subjects who had been exposed to COVID-19, were actively infected with it, or had recovered from it provided the deeply sampled blood TCRbeta repertoires that made up the dataset. A de-identified subject ID, COVID-19 status, age in years and sex were almost always included in the sample metadata. Where available, HLA class I and class II types were obtained from metadata supplied by the sample provider rather than from assay-based typing. Samples came from the ongoing ImmuneRACE study (first 160 participants) plus 1,254 subjects from 6 global collaborators. A freely available public database, intended as a resource for researchers studying the immune response to SARS-CoV-2, is where the repertoires were released.

Samples from volunteer blood donors who had recovered from COVID-19 were contributed by a second Seattle source. Each collaborating institution followed its own protocols to collect whole blood in K2EDTA tubes. For TCRbeta analysis, collaborators shipped samples in one of three forms: frozen whole blood, isolated PBMCs, or DNA extracted from either of those sample types. TCRbeta CDR3 regions were amplified from genomic DNA using the immunoSEQ Assay, a bias-controlled multiplex PCR. As for the original processing: Nucleated cell counts per sample were estimated from amplification of reference gene primers within the assay. Sequence reads were collapsed and filtered to measure the absolute abundance of every unique TCRbeta CDR3 rearrangement. For each sample, productive Simpson clonality was calculated as the square root of Simpson's diversity index over productive rearrangements. TCRdb re-hosts the immuneACCESS table, in-frame sequences only. Its copies lack some clones; in the studies checked, an unresolved V gene accounts for under half of them, and the cause for the rest is not known. Clone size and V and J calls were adopted from that table, with D and trimming inferred from the DNA. The sample table shows approximately 190,000 clones, and roughly 90% are seen once. About 6.8% of the sample is in the top ten clones.

Here is what the overall study found, with its caveats: The quantity of clinical and demographic metadata differed by source and by participant and was supplied without curation.

In this chain, TRBV15 is recombined with TRBJ2-7; TRBD1 lines up with 8 middle nucleotides. This TCR derives from a woman in her thirties or forties who had recovered from COVID-19. The sample was peripheral blood. CDR3 region: CATSRGGQGHEQYF. The sequenced DNA: TGTGCCACCAGCAGAGGTGGACAGGGCCACGAGCAGTACTTC.